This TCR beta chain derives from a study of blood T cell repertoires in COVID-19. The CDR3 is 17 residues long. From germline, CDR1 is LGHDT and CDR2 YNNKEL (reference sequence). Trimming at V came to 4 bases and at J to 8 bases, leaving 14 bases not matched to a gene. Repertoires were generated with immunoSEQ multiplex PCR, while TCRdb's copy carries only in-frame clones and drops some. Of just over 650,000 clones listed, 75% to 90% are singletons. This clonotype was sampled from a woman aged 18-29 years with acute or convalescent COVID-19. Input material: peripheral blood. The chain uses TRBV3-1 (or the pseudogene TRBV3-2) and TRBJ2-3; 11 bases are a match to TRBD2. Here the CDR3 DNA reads TGTGCCAGCAGCCCGGGGCTAGCGGGGGGCCGGGGTAGTACGCAGTATTTT. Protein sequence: CASSPGLAGGRGSTQYF.